This is a list of T cell receptor beta chains from one sample in a study of T cell responses to AZD1222 COVID-19 vaccine. Repertoires were generated with immunoSEQ multiplex PCR, while TCRdb's copy carries only in-frame clones and drops some. The sample shows 100,000 to 150,000 clones, around 90% of them seen only once. The sample was peripheral blood, taken on day 0 of AZD1222 vaccination. The receptors shown here come from an adult in good health. CDR3s leave out the opening cysteine and the closing phenylalanine or tryptophan. Each record gives: J gene, V gene, CDR3 protein.

TRBJ1-4 TRBV5-1 ASSLVGGSYEKLF
TRBJ2-7 TRBV6-4 ASSAGEGSHEQY
TRBJ1-2 TRBV1 TSSQEGTFEQGYT
TRBJ1-2 TRBV9 ASSEGREPGYT
TRBJ2-1 TRBV5-1 ASSPGVGGYNEQF
TRBJ1-2 TRBV7-8 ASSLLGVDGYT
TRBJ1-2 TRBV7-2 ASSPRTDRNYGYT
TRBJ1-5 TRBV2 ASSETAGGNQPQH
TRBJ2-1 TRBV13 ASSDSGGTKDEQF
TRBJ1-1 TRBV2 ASSGGGTEAF